This TCR beta chain emerged from a study of T-cell reconstitution after alpha-beta-depleted transplantation in children. The study's findings and limits: Diversity of TCRbeta at day 60 was high in some patients, arising from surviving recipient T cells and thymic progenitors. At around two months after transplant, the alpha-beta T cells were reportedly derived from several hundred expanded clones that came from non-depleted graft cells. T cells produced anew were the main source of T-cell counts and diversity one year after transplant.

With regard to this clonotype: Its antigen is still unknown.

Preparation of the TCRbeta library used unique molecular identifiers. TCRdb itself ran the PCR reads through MiXCR, one entry per CDR3 protein. The sample consists of 550,000 to 600,000 distinct CDR3 sequences, 20% to 25% of them appearing once. The sequencing used PBMCs, mostly from graft donor cells, collected 360 days after TCRalphabeta/CD19-depleted stem cell transplant. This clonotype originated in a boy under three years old who had a stem cell transplant for acute myeloid leukemia, so the T cells may come from the graft donor.

The DNA of the CDR3 is TGCAGTGCTAGAGATAGGAGACAGGGGGCTTACGAGCAGTACTTC. Residues: CSARDRRQGAYEQYF. The chain is built from TRBV20-1 and TRBJ2-7, with 10 bases that match TRBD1. Germline V gives CDR1 DFQATT, CDR2 SNEGSKA (reference sequence). This CDR3 has 15 residues. V lost 0 bases to trimming and J lost 4 bases; unmatched junction nucleotides: 6.